Listed here are 20 T cell receptor beta chains from one sample, sequenced in a study of T cell responses to AZD1222 COVID-19 vaccine. Profiling relied on immunoSEQ multiplex PCR, and the TCRdb table lists in-frame clones only, not all of them. This sample carries some 190,000 clones, roughly 94% of them seen once, and the ten largest clones take over 1.5%. The sequencing here drew on peripheral blood, taken 28 days after the second dose of the MenACWY control vaccine. These receptors came from an adult who received the MenACWY meningococcal vaccine as a control.

V gene TRBV5-1 combines with J gene TRBJ1-2; D not resolved. The CDR3 totals 13 residues. Germline CDR1 and CDR2: SGHRS and YFSETQ. V shed 0 bases and J shed 4 bases, with 7 bases lying between them. CDR3 DNA sequence: TGCGCCAGCAGCTTGGAGGGTATCTATGGCTACACCTTC. Translated, it gives CASSLEGIYGYTF.

The chain is built from TRBV5-6 and TRBJ2-2; weak D call: TRBD1 (5 bases). The CDR3 loop spans 15 amino acids. Germline assignment: CDR1 SGHDT and CDR2 YYEEEE. The V and J ends lost 4 bases and 1 base respectively, with 11 bases between them. CDR3 sequence reads: CASSRGVGNTGELFF. CDR3 bases: TGTGCCAGCAGCAGGGGTGTCGGGAACACCGGGGAGCTGTTTTTT. Using reference TRBV5-6 and TRBJ2-2 for the parts outside the CDR3, the full variable domain is DAGVTQSPTHLIKTRGQQVTLRCSPKSGHDTVSWYQQALGQGPQFIFQYYEEEERQRGNFPDRFSGHQFPNYSSELNVNALLLGDSALYLCASSRGVGNTGELFFGEGSRLTVL.

CDR3 region: CSVKKGAGYGYTF. CDR3 nucleotide sequence: TGCAGCGTCAAGAAGGGGGCGGGCTATGGCTACACCTTC. The V gene is TRBV29-1, the J gene TRBJ1-2, with 7 positions matching TRBD1. The CDR3 is made up of 13 amino acids. Germline CDR1 and CDR2: SQVTM and ANQGSEA. Trimming cost V 6 bases and J 4 bases; bases outside gene matches: 8.

The chain combines TRBV7-9 with TRBJ2-5; no firm D call. Between the trimmed V and J ends, which lost 0 bases and 4 bases, there was a span of 12 bases. CDR1 is SEHNR and CDR2 is FQNEAQ in the germline V gene (reference sequence). The length of the CDR3 is 15 residues. CDR3 region: CASSLASEPGETQYF. The CDR3 DNA follows: TGTGCCAGCAGCTTAGCGTCCGAACCCGGAGAGACCCAGTACTTC.

The chain links TRBV5-1 to TRBJ1-2, with D unresolved. The CDR3 loop spans 14 amino acids. Germline CDR1 SGHRS, CDR2 YFSETQ. The V gene lost 0 bases and the J gene lost 1 base, with 7 bases spanning the gap. The CDR3 here is CASSLETFNYGYTF. DNA for the CDR3: TGCGCCAGCAGCTTGGAAACGTTTAACTATGGCTACACCTTC.

CDR3 DNA sequence: TGTGCCAGCAGTTTATGGGCGACAGGGGGCCCTGGCTACACCTTC. Translating it yields CASSLWATGGPGYTF. The chain combines TRBV27 with TRBJ1-2, with TRBD1 identical over 10 bases. There are 15 residues in the CDR3. Per the germline V gene, CDR1 is MNHEY and CDR2 is SMNVEV (reference sequence). With V trimmed by 1 base and J by 7 bases, 6 bases remained unmatched.

A remark on this clone: This sample also contains other DNA sequences that code for the same CDR3. The J gene is TRBJ1-1, the V gene TRBV5-1, with D hard to call. Germline CDR1 and CDR2: SGHRS and YFSETQ. V lost 4 bases, J lost 5 bases, and 6 bases lay in between. The CDR3 loop spans 11 amino acids. In DNA form, the CDR3 reads TGCGCCAGCAGCGTGGGTACTGAAGCTTTCTTT. This sequence encodes CASSVGTEAFF.

The chain links TRBV28 to TRBJ1-1, with TRBD1 identical over 7 bases. The germline V gene encodes CDR1 MDHEN and CDR2 SYDVKM. With 7 bases clipped from V and 4 bases from J, the junction kept 24 bases outside the gene matches. The CDR3 covers 19 residues. The CDR3 reads CASTPMQSGTAPGGTEAFF. The CDR3 DNA sequence: TGTGCCAGCACCCCAATGCAGAGTGGGACAGCCCCAGGTGGCACTGAAGCTTTCTTT.

The chain combines TRBV9 with TRBJ2-7, with 9 bases that match TRBD2. Trimming at V came to 4 bases and at J to 2 bases, leaving 7 bases not matched to a gene. The length of the CDR3 is 15 residues. CDR1 and CDR2 from the germline V gene are SGDLS and YYNGEE. The CDR3 DNA follows: TGTGCCAGCAGCCCCCTAGGGACTAGCACCTACGAGCAGTACTTC. Translated: CASSPLGTSTYEQYF.

This chain links TRBV4-1 with TRBJ1-2; perhaps TRBD1 as D (6 bases). The CDR3 runs to 15 residues. V was clipped by 0 bases and J by 2 bases, with 10 bases between them. The germline V gene encodes CDR1 MGHRA and CDR2 YSYEKL. CDR3: CASSQEVGTNYGYTF. The CDR3 coding sequence is TGCGCCAGCAGCCAAGAGGTGGGGACAAACTATGGCTACACCTTC.

V usage is TRBV10-3 and J usage is TRBJ1-4, with D unclear. V was pared by 6 bases and J by 0 bases, with 5 bases between. The CDR3 length is 13 residues. Germline assignment: CDR1 ENHRY and CDR2 SYGVKD. The DNA for the CDR3 is TGTGCCATCAGGGACTCAACTAATGAAAAACTGTTTTTT. Translation: CAIRDSTNEKLFF.

This clone was detected only once. This chain uses TRBV30 with TRBJ2-1; D might be TRBD2 (6 bases). V dropped 0 bases and J dropped 4 bases, with 10 bases sitting between them. Germline CDR1 GTSNPN, CDR2 SVGIG (reference sequence). The CDR3 totals 14 residues. CDR3 residues: CAWSVAGRYNEQFF. CDR3 bases: TGTGCCTGGAGTGTGGCGGGAAGGTACAATGAGCAGTTCTTC.

V and J are TRBV6-5 and TRBJ2-7; the match to TRBD2 covers 9 bases. This CDR3 contains 15 residues. After removal of 2 bases from V and 3 bases from J, the junction contained 5 bases not matched to a gene. Germline V lookup: CDR1 MNHEY, CDR2 SVGAGI. CDR3 sequence reads: CASSYAASGDYEQYF. The CDR3 nucleotides read TGTGCCAGCAGTTACGCGGCTAGCGGGGACTACGAGCAGTACTTC.

V gene TRBV28 combines with J gene TRBJ1-1, with D possibly being TRBD1 (5 bases). Trimming removed 1 base at V and 10 bases at J, with 13 bases between. Germline V gene sequence: CDR1 MDHEN, CDR2 SYDVKM. The CDR3 extends over 13 amino acids. The CDR3 region is CASSLSGRGVAFF. The CDR3 DNA reads as TGTGCCAGCAGTTTATCAGGGAGAGGGGTAGCTTTCTTT. The full variable domain, its missing parts supplied by reference TRBV28 and TRBJ1-1, is DVKVTQSSRYLVKRTGEKVFLECVQDMDHENMFWYRQDPGLGLRLIYFSYDVKMKEKGDIPEGYSVSREKKERFSLILESASTNQTSMYLCASSLSGRGVAFFGQGTRLTVV.

The chain links TRBV7-9 to TRBJ2-1; tentatively, D is TRBD2 (5 bases). The CDR3 contains 12 residues. V dropped 5 bases and J dropped 10 bases, with 12 bases sitting between them. Germline CDR1 reads SEHNR; CDR2 reads FQNEAQ (reference sequence). CDR3 amino acids: CASSLDYREQFF. The CDR3 DNA reads TGTGCCAGCAGCCTCGACTACCGAGAGCAGTTCTTC.

This clone was detected ten times or more. The rearrangement joins TRBV6-1 to TRBJ1-2; D is unresolved. The germline CDR1 and CDR2 sequences are MNHNS and SASEGT. Trimming shortened V by 0 bases and J by 4 bases, and 6 bases separated the two germline ends. The CDR3 covers 13 residues. In nucleotides, the CDR3 is TGTGCCAGCAGTGAAGCAGAGATCTATGGCTACACCTTC. The encoded protein is CASSEAEIYGYTF.

The genes are TRBV5-1 and TRBJ2-7; TRBD2 is a possible D gene (6 bases). Trimming removed 5 bases at V and 3 bases at J, with 15 bases between. CDR3 length: 14 residues. CDR1 and CDR2 (germline): SGHRS, YFSETQ. The CDR3 region has the DNA TGCGCCAGCAGGGGGCTAGCGAGTAACTACGAGCAGTACTTC. Amino acids: CASRGLASNYEQYF.

V and J are TRBV6-5 and TRBJ1-2; no definite D call. Trimming pared 4 bases from V and 3 bases from J, leaving 12 bases between. Per the germline V gene, CDR1 is MNHEY and CDR2 is SVGAGI. The CDR3 is 14 residues long. In DNA form, the CDR3 reads TGTGCCAGCAGTTCGTTAGGAGTGGACTATGGCTACACCTTC. Its protein product is CASSSLGVDYGYTF.

This chain connects TRBV12-3 or TRBV12-4 to TRBJ2-1, with a weak D call TRBD1 (6 bases). V lost 7 bases and J lost 8, with 12 bases in between. CDR3 length equals 12 residues. This chain's CDR3 is CASTPTGHEQFF. In DNA, the CDR3 is TGTGCCAGCACCCCTACAGGGCATGAGCAGTTCTTC.

This clone appeared once. The sample contains more than one DNA sequence encoding this CDR3. This chain connects TRBV2 to TRBJ2-3; unclear D gene. The germline V gene has CDR1 SNHLY and CDR2 FYNNEI. The CDR3 extends over 10 amino acids. The V gene lost 9 bases and the J gene lost 1 base, with 2 bases spanning the gap. In DNA, the CDR3 is TGTGCCAGTCGCACAGATACGCAGTATTTT. It specifies CASRTDTQYF.